Sequencing of this T cell receptor (beta chain) was carried out in a study of control samples from healthy donors and cancer patients. The protocol was immunoSEQ multiplex PCR, while the TCRdb copy is restricted to in-frame clones and leaves out a portion. The sample lists over 80,000 clones; roughly 89% were seen once. The CDR3 is 15 amino acids. V dropped 7 bases and J dropped 4 bases, with 16 bases sitting between them. Looked up from germline, CDR1 is LNHDA and CDR2 is SQIVND (reference sequence). The sequencing sample was made of blood. The chain combines TRBV19 with TRBJ1-4; perhaps TRBD1 as D (6 bases). This receptor was identified in a man younger than 40 in good health. DNA of the CDR3: TGTGCCAGTAACTCTTGGGGGCAGTTTAATGAAAAACTGTTTTTT. This codes for CASNSWGQFNEKLFF.